The 13 T cell receptor beta chains below come from one sample, sequenced in a study of identical twins. TCRdb passed the 5' RACE reads through MiXCR, listing each CDR3 protein once. Of 350,000 to 500,000 distinct CDR3 sequences listed, 15% to 20% are singletons. The sequenced sample consisted of naive T cells sorted from blood. The receptors come from a man aged 50 to 59 in good health.

This clonotype turned up a few times. The rearrangement links TRBV7-2 to TRBJ2-2; 10 positions agree with TRBD2. Germline V CDR1 and CDR2: SGHTA, FQGNSA. The CDR3 extends over 16 amino acids. J gave up 6 bases and V 6 bases, and 10 bases lay outside the gene matches. CDR3 amino acids: CASSSASGRIPGELFF. DNA of the CDR3: TGTGCCAGCAGTTCAGCTAGCGGGAGAATCCCCGGGGAGCTGTTTTTT.

The rearrangement uses TRBV21-1 and TRBJ2-5; the table assigns TRBD1, which was not confirmed against the DNA. TRBV21-1 is described as a pseudogene. The CDR3 runs 12 residues. The CDR3 bases are TGTGCCATCCTCTTCGTTCCGGGACAGGTTCACTTC. This codes for CAILFVPGQVHF.

This clonotype appeared a few times. In nucleotides, the CDR3 is TGCGCCAGCAGCCAAGGCGGAGGGATAACAGATACGCAGTATTTT. It encodes CASSQGGGITDTQYF. The chain joins TRBV4-3 to TRBJ2-3; possible D gene TRBD2, 6 bases. The CDR3 loop spans 15 amino acids. The germline V gene encodes CDR1 LGHNA and CDR2 YSLEER. V was clipped by 1 base and J by 3 bases, with 11 bases between them.

V is TRBV20-1 and J is TRBJ2-5; D uncertain. This CDR3 is built from 15 residues. Trimming cost V 5 bases and J 1 base, with 17 bases left between them. From germline, CDR1 is DFQATT and CDR2 SNEGSKA (reference sequence). CDR3 nucleotide sequence: TGCAGTGCTCGCCCCTCGGGCAGGCGCCAAGAGACCCAGTACTTC. This encodes CSARPSGRRQETQYF.

This clonotype was seen at least ten times. The CDR3 nucleotides read TGTGCCAGCAGCAGGGATGTGTACCAAGAGACCCAGTACTTC. This encodes CASSRDVYQETQYF. The rearrangement joins TRBV6-1 to TRBJ2-5; a weak D match, TRBD1 (5 bases). V lost 6 bases and J lost 0, with 11 bases in between. The V gene's germline CDR1 is MNHNS and CDR2 SASEGT. CDR3 length equals 14 residues.

There are many counts of this clonotype. This chain uses TRBV6-1 with TRBJ1-1; D unclear. This CDR3 spans 14 amino acids. The V end lost 6 bases, the J end lost 1 base, and 12 bases lay between the germline ends. The germline CDR1 and CDR2 sequences are MNHNS and SASEGT. In DNA form, the CDR3 reads TGTGCCAGCAGCGTGAGGGAACAGAACACTGAAGCTTTCTTT. Residues: CASSVREQNTEAFF.

This clonotype has ten or more counts. The rearrangement joins TRBV7-8 to TRBJ2-3; D may be TRBD1 (5 bases). Looked up from germline, CDR1 is SGHVS and CDR2 is FQNEAQ. V shed 6 bases and J shed 2 bases, with 15 bases lying between them. The CDR3 has 15 residues. CDR3: CASRETVIDTDTQYF. For the CDR3, the DNA is TGTGCCAGCAGAGAGACAGTTATTGACACAGATACGCAGTATTTT.

A remark on this clonotype: This may be a read error: a much more frequent sequence differs by one nucleotide. The chain is built from TRBV6-2 or TRBV6-3 and TRBJ2-7, with D possibly matching TRBD1 (6 bases). This CDR3 region has 11 residues. The V and J ends lost 7 bases and 3 bases respectively, with 7 bases between them. CDR1 and CDR2 (germline): MNHEY, SVGEGT. The CDR3 sequence is CASNRDYEQYF. Here the CDR3 DNA reads TGTGCCAGCAACAGGGACTACGAGCAGTACTTC.

This clonotype showed up just a few times. V usage is TRBV27 and J usage is TRBJ2-7; maybe TRBD2 (5 bases). The germline V and J ends were trimmed by 3 bases and 5 bases, with 11 bases remaining between them. This CDR3 contains 13 residues. CDR1 is MNHEY and CDR2 is SMNVEV in the germline V gene (reference sequence). The DNA for the CDR3 is TGTGCCAGCAGTTTTGGGTGGCGGGACGAGCAGTACTTC. It translates to CASSFGWRDEQYF.

The table lists this clonotype with many counts. The chain employs TRBV7-8 and TRBJ1-1, with D possibly TRBD1 on 5 matching bases. The V end lost 3 bases, the J end lost 2 bases, and 16 bases lay between the germline ends. Germline V gives CDR1 SGHVS, CDR2 FQNEAQ. CDR3 size: 16 residues. CDR3 residues: CASSLGESTYNTEAFF. Here the CDR3 DNA reads TGTGCCAGCAGCTTGGGGGAGTCCACCTACAACACTGAAGCTTTCTTT.

The CDR3 coding sequence is TGTGCCAGCAGCCTTGCCCAGCGGGCCGACGAGCAGTACTTC. The encoded protein is CASSLAQRADEQYF. The chain links TRBV28 to TRBJ2-7; D is perhaps TRBD2 (6 bases). V was clipped by 6 bases and J by 5 bases, with 17 bases between them. Germline CDR1 and CDR2: MDHEN and SYDVKM. The CDR3 totals 14 residues.

This clonotype occurred a few times. V usage is TRBV13 and J usage is TRBJ2-1; 9 bases are a match to TRBD2. Unmatched junction bases numbered 8, after V lost 4 bases and J lost 4 bases. The germline V gene has CDR1 PRHDT and CDR2 FYEKMQ (reference sequence). This CDR3 contains 16 residues. CDR3 protein: CASSWPTSGAYNEQFF. The DNA of the CDR3 is TGTGCCAGCAGCTGGCCGACTAGCGGAGCTTACAATGAGCAGTTCTTC.

This rearrangement joins TRBV2 to TRBJ1-1, with D tentatively TRBD1 (5 bases). The germline gives CDR1 SNHLY, CDR2 FYNNEI. There are 16 residues in the CDR3. V was clipped by 4 bases and J by 5 bases, with 20 bases between them. CDR3 protein: CASSGGAGWVRTEAFF. For the CDR3, the DNA is TGTGCCAGCAGTGGAGGGGCAGGGTGGGTACGGACTGAAGCTTTCTTT.